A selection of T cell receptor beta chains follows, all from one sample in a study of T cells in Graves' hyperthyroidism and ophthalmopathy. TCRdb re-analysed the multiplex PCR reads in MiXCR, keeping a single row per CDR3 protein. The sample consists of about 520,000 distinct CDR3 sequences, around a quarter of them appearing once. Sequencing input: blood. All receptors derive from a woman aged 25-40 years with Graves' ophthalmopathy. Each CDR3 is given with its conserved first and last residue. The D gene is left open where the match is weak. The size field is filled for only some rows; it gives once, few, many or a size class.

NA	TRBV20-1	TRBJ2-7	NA	TGCAGTGCTAGCAGGGGAAGGGACGAGCAGTACTTC	CSASRGRDEQYF
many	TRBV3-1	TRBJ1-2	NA	TGTGCCAGCAGCCAAGGGGATGTCCGCGGCTACACCTTC	CASSQGDVRGYTF
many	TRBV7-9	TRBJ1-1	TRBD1	TGTGCCAGCAGCACCGGGACAGGGTCTGAAGCTTTCTTT	CASSTGTGSEAFF
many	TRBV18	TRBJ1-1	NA	TGTGCCAGCTCACAGCCGAGCGGCACTGAAGCTTTCTTT	CASSQPSGTEAFF
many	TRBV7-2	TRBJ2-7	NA	TGTGCCAGCAGCTTAGTGGAGGGTTACGAGCAGTACTTC	CASSLVEGYEQYF
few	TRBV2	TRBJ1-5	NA	TGTGCCACAGCGGACAGCCAAAGTCAGCCCCAGCATTTT	CATADSQSQPQHF
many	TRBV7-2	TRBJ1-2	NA	TGTGCCAGCAGCTTGTTTAGCTATGGCTACACCTTC	CASSLFSYGYTF
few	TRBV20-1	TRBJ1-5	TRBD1	TGCAGTGCAAGTGCCGGGACAGGGGTAGGGAGCAATCAGCCCCAGCATTTT	CSASAGTGVGSNQPQHF
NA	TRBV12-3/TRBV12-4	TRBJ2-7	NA	TGTGCCAGCAAAGGGGAAATGTACGAGCAGTACTTC	CASKGEMYEQYF
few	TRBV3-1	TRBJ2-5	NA	TGTGCCAGCAACGGACGGGAAGGGGAGACCCAGTACTTC	CASNGREGETQYF
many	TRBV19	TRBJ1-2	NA	TGTGCCAGTCAGGGTAACATCTATGGCTACACCTTC	CASQGNIYGYTF
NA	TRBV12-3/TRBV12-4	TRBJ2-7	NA	TGTGCCAGCAGTTTTGGCCCCGGGGAAGAGCAGTACTTC	CASSFGPGEEQYF
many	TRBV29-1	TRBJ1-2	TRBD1	TGCAGCGTGCACGACAGGGTTGGCTACACCTTC	CSVHDRVGYTF
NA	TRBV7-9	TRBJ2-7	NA	TGTGCCAGCAGCTTAGAGGTCGGAACCTACGAGCAGTACTTC	CASSLEVGTYEQYF
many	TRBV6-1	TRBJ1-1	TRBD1	TGTGCCAGCAGTGAAGATAAGGGGGCGATAGTTACTGAAGCTTTCTTT	CASSEDKGAIVTEAFF
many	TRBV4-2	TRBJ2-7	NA	TGTGCCAGCAGCCAAGGGGACTTACCCTACGAGCAGTACTTC	CASSQGDLPYEQYF
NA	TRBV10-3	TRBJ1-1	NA	TGTGCCATCAGCTCGGACGGAAACACTGAAGCTTTCTTT	CAISSDGNTEAFF
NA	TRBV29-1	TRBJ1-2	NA	TGCAGCGTTGAACCAGCCTCTAACTATGGCTACACCTTC	CSVEPASNYGYTF
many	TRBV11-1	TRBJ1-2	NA	TGTGCCAGCAGCCCCCCAGGAGGCGAGGGGGTATATGGCTACACCTTC	CASSPPGGEGVYGYTF
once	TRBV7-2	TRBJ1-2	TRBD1	TGTGCCAGCAGCTTATCGCAGATAGGGGGCGATGGTTACACCTTC	CASSLSQIGGDGYTF
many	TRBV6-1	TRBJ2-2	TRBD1	TGTGCCGGACAAGACAGGGGGCCCACCGGGGAGCTGTTTTTT	CAGQDRGPTGELFF
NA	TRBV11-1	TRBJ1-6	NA	TGTGCCAGCAGCTTAGCGGGGGTCCCACTCGGGTCACCCCTCCACTTT	CASSLAGVPLGSPLHF
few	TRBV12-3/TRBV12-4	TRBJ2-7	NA	TGTGCCAGCAGTGGACGTAGAACTCTCTACGAGCAGTACTTC	CASSGRRTLYEQYF
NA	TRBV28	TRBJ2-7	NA	TGTGCCAGCAGTTTATTAGGGTACCAGTACTTC	CASSLLGYQYF
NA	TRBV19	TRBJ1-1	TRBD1	TGTGCCAGTAATCTTGGAGGAACAGGGGGCCACACTGAAGCTTTCTTT	CASNLGGTGGHTEAFF
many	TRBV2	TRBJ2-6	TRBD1	TGTGCCAGCAGGCGGACAGGCATCTCTGGGGCCAACGTCCTGACTTTC	CASRRTGISGANVLTF
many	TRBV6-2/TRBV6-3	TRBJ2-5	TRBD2	TGTGCCAGCAGTAGGGGTAGCGGGGGGGCCTACATCGAGACCCAGTACTTC	CASSRGSGGAYIETQYF
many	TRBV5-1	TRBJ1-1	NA	TGCGCCAGCAGGTACGGGATTTTGAACACTGAAGCTTTCTTT	CASRYGILNTEAFF
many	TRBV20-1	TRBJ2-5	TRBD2	TGCAGTGCTGGGGACTACCTAGAGACCCAGTACTTC	CSAGDYLETQYF
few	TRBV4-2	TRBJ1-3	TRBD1	TGTGCCAGCAGCCAAGAATACACCGGGACAGGGGGAACGAACACCATATATTTT	CASSQEYTGTGGTNTIYF
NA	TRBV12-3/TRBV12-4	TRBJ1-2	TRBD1	TGTGCCAGCAGTTTCGAACCGGGACAGTTTATCTATGGCTACACCTTC	CASSFEPGQFIYGYTF
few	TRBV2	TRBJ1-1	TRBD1	TGTGCCAGCAGTGATCCAGGGGGCCGGACTGAAGCTTTCTTT	CASSDPGGRTEAFF
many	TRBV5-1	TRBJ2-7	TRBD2	TGCGCCAGCAGCCCGGTACTAGCGGGAAGCTCCTACGAGCAGTACTTC	CASSPVLAGSSYEQYF
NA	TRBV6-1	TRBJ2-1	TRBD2	TGTGCCAGCACGATAGCGGGGGCCGCCGGGTTTGAGCAGTTCTTC	CASTIAGAAGFEQFF
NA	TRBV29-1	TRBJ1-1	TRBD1	TGCAGCGTTTTCCGGGACAGGGTGTTCAGTACTGAAGCTTTCTTT	CSVFRDRVFSTEAFF
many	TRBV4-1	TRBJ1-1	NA	TGCGCCAGCAGCCAAGATCCGGGGGACATGAACACTGAAGCTTTCTTT	CASSQDPGDMNTEAFF
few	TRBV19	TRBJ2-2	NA	TGTGCCAGTAGTATAGACGGCGGGCCCGGGGAGCTGTTTTTT	CASSIDGGPGELFF
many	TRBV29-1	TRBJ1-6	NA	TGCAGCGTTGCCATGGAGGGTTCACCCCTCCACTTT	CSVAMEGSPLHF
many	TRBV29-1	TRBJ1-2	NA	TGCAGCGTAAAAATGCAGGGTTCGGACTATGGCTACACCTTC	CSVKMQGSDYGYTF
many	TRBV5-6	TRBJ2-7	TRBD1	TGTGCCAGCAGCTTTGAAGGGGGCAGCTACGAGCAGTACTTC	CASSFEGGSYEQYF
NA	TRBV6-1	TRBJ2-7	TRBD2	TGTGCCAGCAACCTTAACACGGGGGGGGAGCAGTACTTC	CASNLNTGGEQYF
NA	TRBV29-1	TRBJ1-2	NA	TGCAGCGTTGACCTAACAGGGAACTATGGCTACACCTTC	CSVDLTGNYGYTF
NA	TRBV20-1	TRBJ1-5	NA	TGCAGTGCTGAACGGGCCGATTCCAATCAGCCCCAGCATTTT	CSAERADSNQPQHF
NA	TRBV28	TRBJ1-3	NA	TGTGCCAGCAGTCCCCCGGGGTTTTCCTCTGGAAACACCATATATTTT	CASSPPGFSSGNTIYF
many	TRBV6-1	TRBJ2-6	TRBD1	TGTGCCAGCAGGGGGACAGGGGCTGGGGCCAACGTCCTGACTTTC	CASRGTGAGANVLTF
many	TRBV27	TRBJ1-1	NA	TGTGCCAGCAGAACAGAGCCCGCTAATATGAACACTGAAGCTTTCTTT	CASRTEPANMNTEAFF
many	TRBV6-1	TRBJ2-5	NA	TGTGCCAGCAGTGAGCTTGTTGGAGAGACCCAGTACTTC	CASSELVGETQYF
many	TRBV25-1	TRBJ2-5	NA	TGTGCCAGCAGTGAGGCAGCTACCCAAGAGACCCAGTACTTC	CASSEAATQETQYF
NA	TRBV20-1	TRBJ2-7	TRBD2	TGCAGTGCTAGAGATAGGCTAGCGGCAACCTACGAGCAGTACTTC	CSARDRLAATYEQYF
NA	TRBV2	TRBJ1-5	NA	TGTGCCAGCAAGGGGAGGGACCCCCAGCCCCAGCATTTT	CASKGRDPQPQHF
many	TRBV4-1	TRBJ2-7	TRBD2	TGCGCCAGCAGCCAGGCACCGGGACTAGCCTACGAGCAGTACTTC	CASSQAPGLAYEQYF
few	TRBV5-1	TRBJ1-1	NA	TGCGCCAGCAGCTTGGAGGGGCAGGGGCGCACTGAAGCTTTCTTT	CASSLEGQGRTEAFF
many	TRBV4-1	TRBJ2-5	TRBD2	TGCGCCAGCAGCCAGGTCCCGGGGCTAGCGGGGCAAGAGACCCAGTACTTC	CASSQVPGLAGQETQYF
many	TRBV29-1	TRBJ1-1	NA	TGCAGCGTTGTGGGGGGGTGGGACACTGAAGCTTTCTTT	CSVVGGWDTEAFF
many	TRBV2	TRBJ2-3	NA	TGTGCCAGCAGTGACCGGAGGGGCACAGATACGCAGTATTTT	CASSDRRGTDTQYF